These 22 T cell receptor beta chains were sequenced from one sample in a study of OX40 agonist ivuxolimab in advanced cancers. The method was the immunoSEQ multiplex PCR assay. TCRdb took this table from immuneACCESS and kept in-frame rearrangements with V and J called. Such tables lack part of the clones; where checked against another copy, unresolved V genes explain under half of the gap, and the rest is unexplained. The sample data list approximately 74,000 clones, and 90% of these were observed just once. The ten most abundant clones make up about 11% of the sample. The specimen comprised CD4+ or CD8+ T cells sorted from blood, sampled in a trial of the OX40 agonist ivuxolimab. All receptors come from an adult with an advanced solid tumor such as melanoma, head and neck, liver or kidney cancer.

DNA of the CDR3: TGCGCCAGCAGCGGACTAGCGGGAGAAGATACGCAGTATTTT. Translating it yields CASSGLAGEDTQYF. V gene TRBV5-1 combines with J gene TRBJ2-3; 13 bases fit TRBD2. The CDR3 is 14 amino acids. The V segment lost 4 bases and the J segment 5 bases; nucleotides outside the gene matches: 1. From germline, CDR1 is SGHRS and CDR2 YFSETQ.

A single count supports this clone. The genes are TRBV28 and TRBJ1-5, with D uncertain. V was cut by 7 bases and J by 3 bases, with 16 bases left in between. The CDR3 is 15 residues long. The V gene's germline CDR1 is MDHEN and CDR2 SYDVKM. CDR3 nucleotides: TGTGCCAGCACCCCCAGCGGAGACAACAATCAGCCCCAGCATTTT. Translation gives CASTPSGDNNQPQHF.

CDR3 nucleotide sequence: TGTGCCAGCAGCTTGAACCGGGCCTGGGGCGATACGCAGTATTTT. Translating gives CASSLNRAWGDTQYF. The chain has TRBV5-4 and TRBJ2-3, with D perhaps matching TRBD1 (5 bases). V gave up 1 base and J gave up 6 bases, with 15 bases separating them. CDR3 length equals 15 residues. The germline CDR1 and CDR2 sequences are SGHNT and YYREEE (reference sequence).

The chain employs TRBV2 and TRBJ2-2, with D uncertain. The V gene lost 6 bases and the J gene lost 4 bases, with 12 bases spanning the gap. This CDR3 has 14 residues. Germline V gene sequence: CDR1 SNHLY, CDR2 FYNNEI. The CDR3 loop is CASRQVSGTGELFF. The CDR3 coding sequence is TGTGCCAGCAGACAAGTATCGGGCACCGGGGAGCTGTTTTTT.

The chain combines TRBV21-1 with TRBJ2-7; TRBD1 is the table's D call, not checked against the DNA. TRBV21-1 is a recognized pseudogene. The CDR3 spans 16 residues. CDR3 protein: CASSQKVTGVAYEQYF. In DNA, the CDR3 is TGTGCCAGCAGCCAAAAAGTGACAGGGGTGGCGTACGAGCAGTACTTC.

V and J are TRBV2 and TRBJ2-1, with 14 bases matching TRBD2. CDR1 and CDR2 (germline): SNHLY, FYNNEI. The V segment lost 5 bases and the J segment 6 bases; nucleotides outside the gene matches: 9. The CDR3 length is 17 residues. CDR3 coding DNA: TGTGCCAGCAGTATTGGCCGACTAGCGGGAGGGTTCAATGAGCAGTTCTTC. It encodes CASSIGRLAGGFNEQFF.

The V gene is TRBV7-2, the J gene TRBJ2-1; 8 bases are a match to TRBD2. The CDR3 consists of 16 residues. V was pared by 7 bases and J by 4 bases, with 12 bases of the junction left unmatched. Germline V gene data show CDR1 as SGHTA and CDR2 as FQGNSA. CDR3 in DNA: TGTGCCAGCACCCTGATCAACGGGAGGGGTTACAATGAGCAGTTCTTC. It encodes CASTLINGRGYNEQFF.

The chain recombines TRBV13 with TRBJ1-3, with no clear D. The CDR3 extends over 15 amino acids. Germline lookup yields CDR1 PRHDT and CDR2 FYEKMQ (reference sequence). The V end was cut by 7 bases, the J end by 0 bases, with 13 bases between. CDR3 in amino acids: CASKVARSSGNTIYF. CDR3 DNA: TGTGCCAGCAAGGTTGCCAGAAGCTCTGGAAACACCATATATTTT.

The chain employs TRBV5-4 and TRBJ2-2; D may be TRBD2 (6 bases). The CDR3 covers 15 residues. Deletions cut 1 base from V and 6 bases from J, with 13 bases between. CDR1 and CDR2 (germline): SGHNT, YYREEE (reference sequence). The CDR3 coding sequence is TGTGCCAGCAGCTTGCAGCTAGCGACCCCCGGGGAGCTGTTTTTT. Translated: CASSLQLATPGELFF. The full variable domain, its missing parts supplied by reference TRBV5-4 and TRBJ2-2, is ETGVTQSPTHLIKTRGQQVTLRCSSQSGHNTVSWYQQALGQGPQFIFQYYREEENGRGNFPPRFSGLQFPNYSSELNVNALELDDSALYLCASSLQLATPGELFFGEGSRLTVL.

The sample holds a few counts of this clone. The chain has TRBV14 and TRBJ1-1; no reliable D call. From germline, CDR1 is SGHDN and CDR2 FVKESK. V dropped 0 bases and J dropped 3 bases, with 5 bases sitting between them. The CDR3 is made up of 13 amino acids. DNA of the CDR3: TGTGCCAGCAGCCAAGATCTTTACACTGAAGCTTTCTTT. It yields the protein CASSQDLYTEAFF.

This rearrangement joins TRBV5-1 to TRBJ2-1; 9 positions match TRBD2. This CDR3 is 16 amino acids long. The germline V gene encodes CDR1 SGHRS and CDR2 YFSETQ. The junction had 6 bases not matched to a gene; V was cut back by 0 bases and J by 5 bases. The CDR3 nucleotides are TGCGCCAGCAGCTTGGCTGGGACTAGCCTTAACAATGAGCAGTTCTTC. It specifies CASSLAGTSLNNEQFF.

The V call is TRBV5-1, the J call TRBJ1-5; D may be TRBD1 (5 bases). The CDR3 spans 14 residues. Germline loops: CDR1 SGHRS, CDR2 YFSETQ. V dropped 1 base and J dropped 3 bases, with 8 bases sitting between them. As DNA, the CDR3 is TGCGCCAGCAGCTTGACAGGTCACAATCAGCCCCAGCATTTT. Its translation is CASSLTGHNQPQHF.

CDR3 protein: CASSITNDREQYF. The CDR3 bases are TGTGCCAGTAGTATCACCAATGATCGGGAGCAGTACTTC. This rearrangement joins TRBV19 to TRBJ2-7; D gene uncertain. The V gene lost 3 bases and the J gene lost 7 bases, with 13 bases spanning the gap. Germline CDR1 and CDR2: LNHDA and SQIVND (reference sequence). The CDR3 runs to 13 residues.

The V call is TRBV28, the J call TRBJ2-3; D is undetermined. The V and J ends lost 6 bases and 2 bases respectively, with 12 bases between them. The CDR3 loop spans 14 amino acids. In germline, CDR1 is MDHEN, CDR2 SYDVKM. Written as DNA, the CDR3 is TGTGCCAGCAGGCCCGGGTCAAACACAGATACGCAGTATTTT. Protein product: CASRPGSNTDTQYF.

The J gene is TRBJ2-2, the V gene TRBV11-2; 8 bases are a match to TRBD1. Germline CDR1 reads SGHAT; CDR2 reads FQNNGV. J was trimmed by 6 bases and V by 4 bases; bases with no gene match: 10. This CDR3 is built from 16 residues. In DNA, the CDR3 is TGTGCCAGCAGCTCCAGCAGACAGGGGAGGTCCGGGGAGCTGTTTTTT. It codes for CASSSSRQGRSGELFF.

The chain joins TRBV6-4 to TRBJ2-1; D assignment may be TRBD1 or TRBD2 (6 bases each). The CDR3 runs 15 residues. Germline V gene lookup returns CDR1 MRHNA and CDR2 SNTAGT. V dropped 6 bases and J dropped 5 bases, with 17 bases sitting between them. The CDR3, as DNA: TGTGCCAGCAGCAGCCGGGGGCTCAGGAACAATGAGCAGTTCTTC. Its protein product is CASSSRGLRNNEQFF.

The chain recombines TRBV28 with TRBJ2-1, with D maybe TRBD1 (5 bases). CDR3 length: 15 amino acids. The V end lost 11 bases, the J end lost 3 bases, and 20 bases lay between the germline ends. Germline CDR1 MDHEN, CDR2 SYDVKM. CDR3 in DNA: TGTGCCGCCCATCGGCTAGGGGCCGGCTACAATGAGCAGTTCTTC. It translates to CAAHRLGAGYNEQFF.

V is TRBV29-1 and J is TRBJ1-1; maybe TRBD1 (6 bases). Germline CDR1 is SQVTM and CDR2 is ANQGSEA. The CDR3 contains 18 residues. V gave up 3 bases and J gave up 4 bases, with 27 bases separating them. DNA of the CDR3: TGCAGCGTTGACCCGGGCGGGGGGCGTACAGATCGGGGCACTGAAGCTTTCTTT. Its translation is CSVDPGGGRTDRGTEAFF.

The genes are TRBV30 and TRBJ1-6; D unresolved. This CDR3 has 15 residues. CDR1 is GTSNPN and CDR2 is SVGIG in the germline V gene (reference sequence). V lost 0 bases, J lost 8 bases, and 14 bases lay in between. CDR3 sequence reads: CAWSVGRNEYSPLHF. The CDR3 DNA is TGTGCCTGGAGTGTCGGGAGAAACGAATATTCACCCCTCCACTTT.

The CDR3 reads CASSPGATGELFF. Here the CDR3 DNA reads TGTGCCAGCTCACCAGGCGCGACCGGGGAGCTGTTTTTT. This chain joins TRBV18 and TRBJ2-2, with D unresolved. The CDR3 is 13 residues long. Germline loops: CDR1 KGHSH, CDR2 LQKENI. With 2 bases removed from V and 5 bases from J, the gap between germline ends came to 6 bases.

The chain carries TRBV5-1 and TRBJ2-2, with D perhaps TRBD2 (6 bases). The V gene lost 1 base and the J gene lost 9 bases, with 16 bases spanning the gap. There are 15 residues in the CDR3. In germline, CDR1 is SGHRS, CDR2 YFSETQ. Here the CDR3 reads CASSLTSTERRELFF. CDR3 DNA sequence: TGCGCCAGCAGCTTGACTAGCACCGAACGAAGGGAGCTGTTTTTT.

This clone was seen once. The chain employs TRBV6-5 and TRBJ2-1; D is ambiguous. V was pared by 6 bases and J by 6 bases, with 9 bases between. Germline CDR1 and CDR2: MNHEY and SVGAGI. This CDR3 has 12 amino acids. The CDR3 loop is CASRTTSNEQFF. For the CDR3, the DNA is TGTGCCAGCAGGACGACAAGCAATGAGCAGTTCTTC.